The 31 T cell receptor beta chains given below trace back to one sample, sequenced in a study of blood T cell repertoires in COVID-19. Using immunoSEQ multiplex PCR, the repertoire was profiled, and TCRdb retains in-frame clones only, with some absent. The sample gives some 65,000 clones, 70% to 85% of which show up once; 5.5% is in the top ten. The sample comprised peripheral blood. The receptors stem from a woman aged 70-85 years with acute or convalescent COVID-19.

Only one count was recorded for this clone. The CDR3, as DNA: TGTGCCAGCAGGGCAGGGGTAGGCAATTCACCCCTCCACTTT. Protein product: CASRAGVGNSPLHF. The chain combines TRBV2 with TRBJ1-6, with a weak D call TRBD1 (6 bases). The CDR3 sequence is 14 residues long. Germline V CDR1 and CDR2: SNHLY, FYNNEI. V was clipped by 6 bases and J by 7 bases, with 13 bases between them.

The chain links TRBV5-5 to TRBJ1-6, with 7 bases matching TRBD1. The germline gives CDR1 SGHKS, CDR2 YYEKEE (reference sequence). The CDR3 extends over 13 amino acids. V was pared by 5 bases and J by 6 bases, with 2 bases of the junction left unmatched. CDR3: CASRWDSNSPLHF. The CDR3 bases are TGTGCCAGCAGATGGGACAGTAATTCACCCCTCCACTTT.

V gene TRBV3-1 (or the pseudogene TRBV3-2) combines with J gene TRBJ2-5; 9 bases are shared with TRBD2. V trimming: 0 bases; J trimming: 5 bases; junction bases outside the gene matches: 19. Germline CDR1 reads LGHDT; CDR2 reads YNNKEL (reference sequence). This CDR3 is built from 20 residues. CDR3 sequence: CASSQDLGCGLAGRLETQYF. The CDR3 DNA is TGTGCCAGCAGCCAAGATCTTGGGTGTGGTCTAGCGGGGAGGTTGGAGACCCAGTACTTC.

The chain is built from TRBV5-5 and TRBJ2-2, with D maybe TRBD2 (5 bases). Trimming removed 2 bases from V and 5 bases from J, with 10 bases in between. The CDR3 is 14 residues long. Germline CDR1 and CDR2: SGHKS and YYEKEE (reference sequence). The CDR3 is CASSLKPGTGELFF. The CDR3 DNA reads as TGTGCCAGCAGCTTAAAACCGGGAACCGGGGAGCTGTTTTTT.

The V gene is TRBV19, the J gene TRBJ2-3, with TRBD2 matching over 9 bases. Looked up from germline, CDR1 is LNHDA and CDR2 is SQIVND (reference sequence). V gave up 3 bases and J gave up 4 bases; unmatched junction bases: 8. The CDR3 runs to 16 residues. CDR3 in DNA: TGTGCCAGTAGTATTTTTGGCGGGGGGGATCCAGATACGCAGTATTTT. Its translation: CASSIFGGGDPDTQYF.

The rearrangement links TRBV30 to TRBJ2-2; 9 bases match TRBD2. V lost 4 bases and J lost 6; bases outside the gene matches: 9. Germline V lookup: CDR1 GTSNPN, CDR2 SVGIG (reference sequence). The CDR3 runs to 15 residues. The DNA of the CDR3 is TGTGCCTGGACTGAGCGGGGGGTAGGTTCCGGGGAGCTGTTTTTT. Its protein is CAWTERGVGSGELFF.

This rearrangement joins TRBV6-5 to TRBJ2-7; D not certain. V gave up 11 bases and J gave up 0 bases, with 8 bases separating them. Germline CDR1 and CDR2: MNHEY and SVGAGI. The CDR3 covers 11 residues. As DNA, the CDR3 is TGTGCCCAGAAGAACTCCTACGAGCAGTACTTC. Translation: CAQKNSYEQYF.

The chain combines TRBV5-4 with TRBJ2-2; 7 positions agree with TRBD2. V lost 0 bases and J lost 7; bases outside the gene matches: 6. The CDR3 extends over 15 amino acids. Germline assignment: CDR1 SGHNT and CDR2 YYREEE (reference sequence). This CDR3 is CASSLETGGGGELFF. The DNA of the CDR3 is TGTGCCAGCAGCTTGGAGACCGGCGGGGGCGGGGAGCTGTTTTTT.

The chain combines TRBV7-3 with TRBJ2-3; TRBD2 aligns across 9 bases. The CDR3 consists of 16 residues. The ends lost 2 bases at V and 1 base at J; junction bases unmatched: 4. Looked up from germline, CDR1 is SGHTA and CDR2 is FQGTGA. CDR3 sequence: CASSLDPSGGTDTQYF. The CDR3 DNA reads TGTGCCAGCAGCTTAGATCCTAGCGGGGGCACAGATACGCAGTATTTT.

The chain joins TRBV5-4 to TRBJ2-2; D remains ambiguous. Germline loops: CDR1 SGHNT, CDR2 YYREEE (reference sequence). V lost 1 base to trimming and J lost 8 bases, with 3 bases between them. This CDR3 is built from 11 residues. The CDR3 is CASSLSGELFF. CDR3 nucleotide sequence: TGTGCCAGCAGCTTGTCAGGGGAGCTGTTTTTT.

V gene TRBV7-9 combines with J gene TRBJ2-4, with D uncertain. Germline lookup yields CDR1 SEHNR and CDR2 FQNEAQ (reference sequence). The CDR3 extends over 17 amino acids. V was pared by 2 bases and J by 0 bases, with 14 bases between. The CDR3 spells CASSLQVPSLAKNIQYF. CDR3 DNA sequence: TGTGCCAGCAGCTTACAGGTGCCCTCGCTAGCCAAAAACATTCAGTACTTC.

This clone was counted a few times. The genes are TRBV9 and TRBJ1-1; TRBD1 aligns across 9 bases. The CDR3 is 14 amino acids. The germline V gene encodes CDR1 SGDLS and CDR2 YYNGEE. After removal of 3 bases from V and 7 bases from J, the junction contained 7 bases not matched to a gene. CDR3: CASSERGDRDEAFF. CDR3 DNA: TGTGCCAGCAGCGAAAGGGGGGACAGGGATGAAGCTTTCTTT. Complete variable domain (other parts from reference TRBV9 and TRBJ1-1): DSGVTQTPKHLITATGQRVTLRCSPRSGDLSVYWYQQSLDQGLQFLIQYYNGEERAKGNILERFSAQQFPDLHSELNLSSLELGDSALYFCASSERGDRDEAFFGQGTRLTVV.

The rearrangement links TRBV19 to TRBJ1-4; D call uncertain. From germline, CDR1 is LNHDA and CDR2 SQIVND (reference sequence). The CDR3 covers 14 residues. V was pared by 8 bases and J by 6 bases, with 16 bases between. CDR3 in amino acids: CASSLGKGHEKLFF. The CDR3 nucleotides read TGTGCCAGTTCCCTCGGGAAAGGCCATGAAAAACTGTTTTTT.

This clone has just a few counts. This chain links TRBV18 with TRBJ1-3; no clear D. Per germline, CDR1 KGHSH and CDR2 LQKENI. Trimming removed 1 base from V and 0 bases from J, with 7 bases in between. CDR3 length equals 15 residues. The CDR3 protein is CASSPQPPSGNTIYF. The CDR3 region has the DNA TGTGCCAGCTCACCACAGCCCCCCTCTGGAAACACCATATATTTT.

The chain combines TRBV7-2 with TRBJ2-7; 8 bases are shared with TRBD2. J lost 5 bases, V lost 5 bases, and 11 bases had no gene match. The CDR3 is 15 amino acids. Germline V CDR1 and CDR2: SGHTA, FQGNSA. CDR3 DNA: TGTGCCAGCAGCGCGAATGTAGCGGGGCGCAACGAGCAGTACTTC. Translating it yields CASSANVAGRNEQYF.

The rearrangement uses TRBV11-3 and TRBJ2-7, with 7 bases matching TRBD1. The CDR3 is made up of 15 amino acids. In germline, CDR1 is SGHNT, CDR2 YENEEA. V was clipped by 5 bases and J by 0 bases; unmatched bases: 7. CDR3 amino acids: CASSGTGTASYEQYF. The DNA of the CDR3 is TGTGCCAGCAGCGGGACCGGGACAGCCTCCTACGAGCAGTACTTC.

This chain links TRBV18 with TRBJ2-4; TRBD2 matches 14 bases. CDR3 length: 15 residues. Germline CDR1 is KGHSH and CDR2 is LQKENI. Trimming at V came to 5 bases and at J to 8 bases, leaving 5 bases not matched to a gene. Written as DNA, the CDR3 is TGTGCCAGCTCAGGGACTAGCGGGGGCCCGGACATTCAGTACTTC. This gives the protein CASSGTSGGPDIQYF.

The chain uses TRBV21-1 and TRBJ2-3; the table's D call TRBD1 went unverified against the DNA. TRBV21-1 is described as a pseudogene. The CDR3 extends over 15 amino acids. Here the CDR3 reads CASSHQQGVADTQYF. DNA of the CDR3: TGTGCCAGCAGCCATCAGCAGGGCGTAGCAGATACGCAGTATTTT.

This clone showed up just a few times. The rearrangement joins TRBV15 to TRBJ1-2; tentatively, D is TRBD1 (6 bases). With 2 bases removed from V and 6 bases from J, the gap between germline ends came to 10 bases. The germline gives CDR1 LNHNV, CDR2 YYDKDF (reference sequence). The CDR3 is 13 residues long. The CDR3 reads CATSRLHRDGYTF. Here the CDR3 DNA reads TGTGCCACCAGCAGATTGCACAGGGATGGCTACACCTTC.

This clone showed up just once. This rearrangement joins TRBV19 to TRBJ1-1; D not resolved. Between the trimmed V and J ends, which lost 9 bases and 3 bases, there was a span of 14 bases. Germline lookup yields CDR1 LNHDA and CDR2 SQIVND (reference sequence). The CDR3 runs 13 residues. CDR3 loop: CASRGGGYTEAFF. The CDR3 DNA reads TGTGCCAGCCGAGGTGGTGGGTACACTGAAGCTTTCTTT.

This rearrangement joins TRBV11-2 to TRBJ2-7; 11 nucleotides match TRBD2. V lost 5 bases to trimming and J lost 7 bases; unmatched junction nucleotides: 13. This CDR3 comprises 16 residues. Germline lookup yields CDR1 SGHAT and CDR2 FQNNGV. The CDR3: CASSLTGLAGGYEQYF. CDR3 DNA: TGTGCCAGCAGCCTAACTGGGCTAGCGGGGGGTTATGAGCAGTACTTC.

V gene TRBV5-1 combines with J gene TRBJ2-5; 7 bases fit TRBD1. V dropped 6 bases and J dropped 5; count of bases not matched to a gene: 16. Per germline, CDR1 SGHRS and CDR2 YFSETQ. The CDR3 has 16 residues. The CDR3 reads CASNWGQGGAGETQYF. The DNA of the CDR3 is TGCGCCAGCAACTGGGGCCAAGGGGGCGCAGGGGAGACCCAGTACTTC. Complete variable domain (other parts from reference TRBV5-1 and TRBJ2-5): KAGVTQTPRYLIKTRGQQVTLSCSPISGHRSVSWYQQTPGQGLQFLFEYFSETQRNKGNFPGRFSGRQFSNSRSEMNVSTLELGDSALYLCASNWGQGGAGETQYFGPGTRLLVL.

The rearrangement links TRBV2 to TRBJ1-5, with no clear D. The CDR3 contains 12 residues. V lost 7 bases and J lost 7, with 11 bases in between. Germline V lookup: CDR1 SNHLY, CDR2 FYNNEI. CDR3 protein: CASNQESQPQHF. CDR3 in DNA: TGTGCCAGCAACCAGGAATCCCAGCCCCAGCATTTT.

The rearrangement joins TRBV2 to TRBJ2-7; 7 bases are shared with TRBD2. The J segment lost 0 bases and the V segment lost 5 bases, leaving 7 bases of the junction unmatched. There are 15 residues in the CDR3. Germline CDR1 is SNHLY and CDR2 is FYNNEI. This CDR3 reads CASSPESSGSYEQYF. CDR3 DNA sequence: TGTGCCAGCAGTCCAGAATCTAGCGGCTCCTACGAGCAGTACTTC.

The chain is built from TRBV4-2 and TRBJ1-5; D might be TRBD1 (6 bases). The V gene lost 0 bases and the J gene lost 6 bases, with 15 bases spanning the gap. CDR3 length: 16 amino acids. Germline lookup yields CDR1 LGHNA and CDR2 YNFKEQ. The CDR3 DNA sequence: TGTGCCAGCAGCCAAGATAGTAACAGGGATGGTCAGCCCCAGCATTTT. It yields the protein CASSQDSNRDGQPQHF.

V gene TRBV28 combines with J gene TRBJ1-3, with D unclear. Germline V gene sequence: CDR1 MDHEN, CDR2 SYDVKM. V lost 2 bases to trimming and J lost 0 bases, with 14 bases between them. The CDR3 totals 17 residues. Here the CDR3 DNA reads TGTGCCAGCAGTTTACCACAAAGTGGAGTCTCTGGAAACACCATATATTTT. Translation gives CASSLPQSGVSGNTIYF.

The chain carries TRBV19 and TRBJ2-7; the D gene is possibly TRBD1 (5 bases). The germline V gene has CDR1 LNHDA and CDR2 SQIVND (reference sequence). The ends were cut back, 2 bases at V and 2 bases at J, with 13 bases in the middle. The CDR3 has 15 residues. The CDR3 here is CASSITRTSPYEQYF. DNA of the CDR3: TGTGCCAGTAGTATAACCCGGACATCTCCCTACGAGCAGTACTTC.

This rearrangement joins TRBV28 to TRBJ2-5; 8 bases line up with TRBD1. V shed 4 bases, J shed 5 bases, and the junction held 12 bases outside the gene matches. Germline V gene lookup returns CDR1 MDHEN and CDR2 SYDVKM. The CDR3 covers 16 residues. The CDR3 is CASSSYRGVVWETQYF. Here the CDR3 DNA reads TGTGCCAGCAGTTCGTACAGGGGGGTGGTTTGGGAGACCCAGTACTTC.

The chain couples TRBV9 to TRBJ2-2; 14 bases line up with TRBD2. Per germline, CDR1 SGDLS and CDR2 YYNGEE. J lost 6 bases, V lost 4 bases, and 8 bases had no gene match. The CDR3 covers 17 residues. In DNA form, the CDR3 reads TGTGCCAGCAGCCCAAGACTAGCGGGGGGGCTTTCCGGGGAGCTGTTTTTT. Translation gives CASSPRLAGGLSGELFF.

The chain employs TRBV9 and TRBJ1-2; unclear D gene. Trimming took off 3 bases at V and 11 bases at J, with 14 bases between the two ends. This CDR3 is 12 amino acids long. Per the germline V gene, CDR1 is SGDLS and CDR2 is YYNGEE. The CDR3 DNA is TGTGCCAGCAGCGAGGTAGAGAGAGGGTACACCTTC. This gives the protein CASSEVERGYTF.

This clone has a handful of counts. This chain connects TRBV11-2 to TRBJ2-1; D might be TRBD2 (6 bases). Germline lookup yields CDR1 SGHAT and CDR2 FQNNGV. The CDR3 has 13 residues. The V end lost 7 bases, the J end lost 7 bases, and 14 bases lay between the germline ends. In nucleotides, the CDR3 is TGTGCCAGCACCCTACTCCGGGGGAATGAGCAGTTCTTC. Translated, it gives CASTLLRGNEQFF.